Each of the 6 T cell receptor beta chains below was sequenced from the same sample in a study of early T cells in non-severe SARS-CoV-2 infection. MiXCR, applied by TCRdb to the 5' RACE reads, yields one record per CDR3 protein. The sample lists tens of thousands of distinct CDR3 sequences, around 14% occurring once. Sequencing was done on a sample of whole blood. These receptors came from an adult who was a healthcare worker with PCR-confirmed SARS-CoV-2 infection or an uninfected control (not recorded which).

This clonotype appeared a few times. The V gene is TRBV12-3 or TRBV12-4, the J gene TRBJ1-2; TRBD1 matches at 9 bases. This CDR3 spans 15 amino acids. Trimming at V came to 7 bases and at J to 1 base, leaving 7 bases not matched to a gene. This chain's CDR3 is CASTPDRGVNYGYTF. As DNA, the CDR3 is TGTGCCAGCACGCCGGACAGGGGCGTTAACTATGGCTACACCTTC.

This clonotype was recorded many times. DNA of the CDR3: TGTGCCACCAGCAGGAATACAGGGGGCGTCCCCCAGCATTTT. Translating gives CATSRNTGGVPQHF. The chain carries TRBV15 and TRBJ1-5; 9 nucleotides agree with TRBD1. The CDR3 covers 14 residues. Per the germline V gene, CDR1 is LNHNV and CDR2 is YYDKDF (reference sequence). The V gene end was trimmed by 3 bases and the J gene end by 10 bases; junction bases not matched to a gene: 7.

With regard to this clonotype: At one boundary the junction diverges from the germline segment, which might be a read error. The chain has TRBV11-1 and TRBJ2-7, with D possibly being TRBD1 or TRBD2 (5 bases each). This CDR3 is 11 amino acids long. CDR1 and CDR2 (germline): SGHAT, FQDESV (reference sequence). CDR3 region: CASSLVRGLLF. Here the CDR3 DNA reads TGTGCCAGCAGCTTAGTGAGGGGCCTCCTTTTC.

This clonotype was observed a few times. This chain links TRBV28 with TRBJ2-7, with a weak D call TRBD1 (8 bases). In germline, CDR1 is MDHEN, CDR2 SYDVKM. The CDR3 runs to 14 residues. V gave up 5 bases and J gave up 6 bases, with 17 bases separating them. This CDR3 is CASSPWTGRGEQYF. The CDR3, as DNA: TGTGCCAGCAGTCCTTGGACAGGGAGGGGCGAGCAGTACTTC.

The chain uses TRBV7-2 and TRBJ2-3; 13 nucleotides match TRBD2. The germline gives CDR1 SGHTA, CDR2 FQGNSA. The CDR3 loop spans 16 amino acids. The V and J ends lost 5 bases and 4 bases, in that order; junction bases with no gene match: 6. CDR3 bases: TGTGCCAGCAGCCCCAGGACTAGCGGGGGCTCAGATACGCAGTATTTT. It encodes CASSPRTSGGSDTQYF.

The chain recombines TRBV18 with TRBJ1-4; no clear D gene. Trimming stripped 2 bases from V and 8 bases from J, with 15 bases between. CDR3 size: 15 residues. Germline V gene sequence: CDR1 KGHSH, CDR2 LQKENI. The CDR3 loop reads CASSPTGSPGEKLFF. CDR3 bases: TGTGCCAGCTCACCAACGGGTAGTCCGGGGGAAAAACTGTTTTTT.